These T cell receptor beta chains were read from a single sample in a study of cytomegalovirus exposure and HLA in healthy donors. The table came from immunoSEQ multiplex PCR; TCRdb's copy has only in-frame clones and leaves some out. The sample includes under 250,000 clones, more than 75% of them seen just once. Material for sequencing was PBMCs. Every receptor here comes from a girl aged 2 to 9 in good health and CMV-seronegative. Each CDR3 is given with its conserved first and last residue. A D gene is named only where the DNA matches it firmly. Not every row has a clone size; where given, it reads once, few, many or a size class.

d_call | j_call | clone_size | v_call | cdr3_nt | cdr3_aa
TRBD1 | TRBJ1-1 | NA | TRBV6-6 | TGTGCCAGCACCATTGGGACAGGGGGCGTAGCTTTCTTT | CASTIGTGGVAFF
NA | TRBJ2-7 | NA | TRBV5-5 | TGTGCCAGCCGACCGGGCGAGCAGTACTTC | CASRPGEQYF
NA | TRBJ2-7 | NA | TRBV6-1 | TGTGCCAGCAGTGACAGGTCCTCCTACGAGCAGTACTTC | CASSDRSSYEQYF
TRBD1 | TRBJ2-7 | NA | TRBV10-2 | TGCGCCAGCAGTGAGTGGGACAGGGGGCTTTCCTACGAGCAGTACTTC | CASSEWDRGLSYEQYF
NA | TRBJ2-7 | NA | TRBV29-1 | TGCAGCGTCCAAGGGGGGGGTGGCTACGAGCAGTACTTC | CSVQGGGGYEQYF
TRBD2 | TRBJ2-1 | once | TRBV4-1 | TGCGCCAGCAGCAAAGCCTTCGACTTAGCGGGAAGTGAGCAGTTCTTC | CASSKAFDLAGSEQFF
TRBD2 | TRBJ2-1 | few | TRBV7-6 | TGTGCCAGCAGCTTAAGGACTAGCGGACTTTACAATGAGCAGTTCTTC | CASSLRTSGLYNEQFF
NA | TRBJ1-1 | NA | TRBV7-9 | TGTGCCAGCAGCAATGTGGGGAGGAGCACTGAAGCTTTCTTT | CASSNVGRSTEAFF
TRBD2 | TRBJ2-1 | NA | TRBV5-1 | TGCGCCAGCAGCTTGGTAGCGGGGGCCACATACAATGAGCAGTTCTTC | CASSLVAGATYNEQFF
NA | TRBJ2-7 | NA | TRBV7-9 | TGTGCCAGCAGCTTAGACAGTTTCTACGAGCAGTACTTC | CASSLDSFYEQYF
TRBD1 | TRBJ2-1 | NA | TRBV11-3 | TGTGCCAGCAGCATCACTCAGGGGGCGTCCTACAATGAGCAGTTCTTC | CASSITQGASYNEQFF
TRBD2 | TRBJ2-3 | NA | TRBV7-2 | TGTGCCAGCAGCTTACAAGCGGGAGGGCTTACAGATACGCAGTATTTT | CASSLQAGGLTDTQYF
TRBD2 | TRBJ2-1 | NA | TRBV11-3 | TGTGCCAGCAGCCGAGGGGTCGGGGAGGGGAATGAGCAGTTCTTC | CASSRGVGEGNEQFF
NA | TRBJ2-5 | NA | TRBV5-1 | TGCGCCAGCAGCTTGATGGTAGCCCACCAAGAGACCCAGTACTTC | CASSLMVAHQETQYF
NA | TRBJ2-4 | NA | TRBV19 | TGTGCCAGTAGTATAGTGGCGGACAGTTCCATAGCCAAAAACATTCAGTACTTC | CASSIVADSSIAKNIQYF
NA | TRBJ2-1 | NA | TRBV6-1 | TGTGCCAGCAGTGACACTGGTATAATGCCGTTCTTC | CASSDTGIMPFF
TRBD1 | TRBJ2-7 | NA | TRBV6-1 | TGTGCCAGCAGTCCCAAAGGGACAGGGATCTACGAGCAGTACTTC | CASSPKGTGIYEQYF
NA | TRBJ2-6 | NA | TRBV27 | TGTGCCAGCAGTTCCCACTCTGGGGCCAACGTCCTGACTTTC | CASSSHSGANVLTF
NA | TRBJ1-1 | few | TRBV6-1 | TGTGCCAGCAGAAGAACTCAGTGGGCCCGCACTGAAGCTTTCTTT | CASRRTQWARTEAFF
TRBD1 | TRBJ2-4 | NA | TRBV6-1 | TGTGCCAGCAGGGCGACCGGGACAGGGAGGAACATTCAGTACTTC | CASRATGTGRNIQYF
NA | TRBJ1-6 | NA | TRBV6-5 | TGTGCCAGCAGTTACTCGACTGTCGATTCACCCCTCCACTTT | CASSYSTVDSPLHF
TRBD1 | TRBJ2-1 | NA | TRBV6-1 | TGTGCCAGCAGTGAATGGACAGGGCGGGGTGAGCAGTTCTTC | CASSEWTGRGEQFF
NA | TRBJ2-5 | NA | TRBV19 | TGTGCCAGTAGTCGACGGACTATTCAAGAGACCCAGTACTTC | CASSRRTIQETQYF
NA | TRBJ2-7 | NA | TRBV21-1 | TGTGCCAGCGGTTTGAGTTGGAGGGTTTATGGAACCTACGAGCAGTACTTC | CASGLSWRVYGTYEQYF
TRBD2 | TRBJ2-7 | NA | TRBV18 | TGTGCCAGCTCACATATAGCGGGGAATTCCTACGAGCAGTACTTC | CASSHIAGNSYEQYF
TRBD2 | TRBJ2-3 | NA | TRBV5-1 | TGCGCCAGCAGCTTGGTCGTTACTAGCGGGGTCACAGATACGCAGTATTTT | CASSLVVTSGVTDTQYF
NA | TRBJ1-1 | NA | TRBV6-5 | TGTGCCAGCAGTGTGCTGGGGGGCACTGAAGCTTTCTTT | CASSVLGGTEAFF
TRBD1 | TRBJ2-7 | NA | TRBV11-3 | TGTGCCAGCAGCTTAGGCGCAGGGGGTTCCTACGAGCAGTACTTC | CASSLGAGGSYEQYF
TRBD1 | TRBJ2-7 | once | TRBV28 | TGTGCCAGCAGTTCGACCGGGACAGGGATCCATGGAGCCTACGAGCAGTACTTC | CASSSTGTGIHGAYEQYF
TRBD1 | TRBJ1-4 | few | TRBV4-1 | TGCGCCAGCAGCCCGTTACCGGGGGGGACAGGGTATGAAAAACTGTTTTTT | CASSPLPGGTGYEKLFF
TRBD1 | TRBJ2-1 | NA | TRBV12-5 | TGTGCTAGTGGTTTCAGGACCGGGACAGGGGAAGGAGAGCAGTTCTTC | CASGFRTGTGEGEQFF
NA | TRBJ2-7 | NA | TRBV15 | TGTGCCACCAGCAGAGATGTCCTCAGGGGCTACTACGAGCAGTACTTC | CATSRDVLRGYYEQYF
NA | TRBJ1-4 | once | TRBV5-4 | TGTGCCAGCAGCAACCACAGGGATCGCGAAAAACTGTTTTTT | CASSNHRDREKLFF
NA | TRBJ1-2 | few | TRBV5-6 | TGTGCCAGCAGCTTGGCCCGAGGGATCGGCACCTTC | CASSLARGIGTF
NA | TRBJ2-1 | NA | TRBV6-5 | TGTGCCAGTGATGCCCGAGTAGCCAATGAGCAGTTCTTC | CASDARVANEQFF
TRBD1 | TRBJ1-6 | NA | TRBV5-4 | TGTGCCAGCAGCGCCGGGACAGGGGAGTCACCCCTCCACTTT | CASSAGTGESPLHF
NA | TRBJ1-1 | NA | TRBV6-5 | TGTGCCAGCAGTTACTCGCCCCGACAGGTGCACACTGAAGCTTTCTTT | CASSYSPRQVHTEAFF
NA | TRBJ1-5 | NA | TRBV9 | TGTGCCAGCAGCGCCAACCCGACTCCGGGGCCCCAGCATTTT | CASSANPTPGPQHF
TRBD2 | TRBJ2-1 | NA | TRBV19 | TGTGCCAGTAGTACGCCAGGGGTAGCGGGAGCCTACAATGAGCAGTTCTTC | CASSTPGVAGAYNEQFF
NA | TRBJ2-3 | once | TRBV30 | TGTGCCTGGAGTGCCACCAGGGATACGCAGTATTTT | CAWSATRDTQYF
TRBD1 | TRBJ2-7 | NA | TRBV5-1 | TGCGCCAGCAGCTTCTTGACAGGGGTTTCCTACGAGCAGTACTTC | CASSFLTGVSYEQYF
NA | TRBJ2-1 | NA | TRBV21-1 | TGTGCCAGGGTGTTACTAGCGGGAGGGCCGGACTCCTACAATGAGCAGTTCTTC | CARVLLAGGPDSYNEQFF